Below, one T cell receptor beta chain is given with its context. The repertoire was sequenced with immunoSEQ multiplex PCR; TCRdb's copy has only in-frame clones and lacks some. The sample lists tens of thousands of clones, approximately 70% occurring once. The sample comes from a study of blood T cell repertoires in COVID-19. On the study more broadly: T cells, B-cell-depleted T cells, or PBMCs provided the cDNA or gDNA that served as material.

Germline assignment: CDR1 MGHRA and CDR2 YSYEKL. Trimming removed 3 bases from V and 2 bases from J; junction bases left unmatched: 14. The CDR3 runs 18 residues. This clonotype was sampled from a woman aged 55 to 70 in a cohort sampled during active or convalescent COVID-19. The sample taken for sequencing was peripheral blood. This chain joins TRBV4-1 and TRBJ2-7; 9 bases are a match to TRBD2. CDR3 amino acids: CASSQDPSRASGAYEQYF. The CDR3, as DNA: TGCGCCAGCAGCCAGGATCCCTCCAGGGCTAGCGGGGCCTACGAGCAGTACTTC.